This T cell receptor beta chain was sequenced in a study of T-cell memory formation after mild COVID-19. This CDR3 comprises 14 residues. After removal of 11 bases from V and 4 bases from J, the junction contained 12 bases not matched to a gene. Germline loops: CDR1 ENHRY, CDR2 SYGVKD. Overall study findings and caveats: Later expanders leaned CD4+, whereas clones that contracted between day 15 and 85 were balanced CD4/CD8. Researchers report contracting CD4+ clones mostly in CM and EM, with CD8+ clones in EMRA. The SARS-CoV-2 specificity of second-wave clones reaching peak at day 37 remained unverified. Several responding clones turned up in pre-infection memory, indicating that cross-reactive memory may have taken part.

TCRdb reanalysed the 5' RACE reads using MiXCR and keeps one entry per CDR3 protein. This sample has around 390,000 distinct CDR3 sequences, with roughly 15% found just once. This clonotype appeared a few times. As yet, its antigen is unknown. The chain recombines TRBV10-3 with TRBJ2-3, with 7 bases matching TRBD2. The specimen sequenced was PBMCs or a T cell subset sorted from them (not recorded which). The receptor was isolated from a man between 18 and 29 years old who had mild COVID-19 (a few samples of this study predate the infection). Cell type and time point are not known. CDR3 DNA sequence: TGTGCCGTCAATACGGGGGGTATCGCAGATACGCAGTATTTT. Protein sequence: CAVNTGGIADTQYF.